This T cell receptor beta chain was sequenced for a study of blood T cell repertoires in COVID-19. V lost 4 bases and J lost 2; bases outside the gene matches: 8. CDR1 is SGDLS, CDR2 YYNGEE, per germline. The CDR3 runs 17 residues. During active infection, Seattle patients enrolled and were then monitored through disease. Generated by immunoSEQ multiplex PCR, the TCRdb table keeps only in-frame clones and is missing some. Of 250,000 to 350,000 clones in the sample, approximately 88% are singletons; the top ten hold over 1.1%. The sequence derives from a human donor with COVID-19, enrolled during active disease. The donor label of this sample is uncertain. Sequencing was done on a sample of peripheral blood. V gene TRBV9 combines with J gene TRBJ2-2, with 10 bases that match TRBD2. The CDR3 nucleotides read TGTGCCAGCAGCCCAACCCCTAGCGGGGGTAACACCGGGGAGCTGTTTTTT. It yields the protein CASSPTPSGGNTGELFF.